These 12 T cell receptor beta chains came from one sample sequenced in a study of T cell clonotyping in hematopoietic cell transplantation. Using immunoSEQ multiplex PCR, the repertoire was profiled, and TCRdb retains in-frame clones only, with some absent. The sample contains 8,400 or so clones, around 66% of which appear only once. The material sequenced was peripheral blood mononuclear cells, taken 100 days after allogeneic stem cell transplant. These receptors all stem from a male patient aged 60-70 years who had an allogeneic stem cell transplant from an unrelated donor, so the T cells may come from the graft donor. Some clones in this sample may be carry-over from other donors' samples.

This clone has a handful of counts. The chain carries TRBV5-1 and TRBJ1-3; tentative D call: TRBD1 (5 bases). Germline V gene data show CDR1 as SGHRS and CDR2 as YFSETQ. CDR3 length: 15 residues. V lost 4 bases, J lost 5 bases, and 16 bases lay in between. The CDR3 bases are TGCGCCAGCAGCCCCGGGGGAGGTAATAGAAACACCATATATTTT. Translated: CASSPGGGNRNTIYF.

This chain connects TRBV6-6 to TRBJ2-2, with 7 bases aligning to TRBD2. V shed 6 bases and J 1 base; nucleotides not matched to a gene: 2. There are 14 residues in the CDR3. In germline, CDR1 is MNHNY, CDR2 SVGAGI (reference sequence). CDR3 amino acids: CASRSGVNTGELFF. The DNA of the CDR3 is TGTGCCAGCAGAAGCGGGGTGAACACCGGGGAGCTGTTTTTT.

This clone has more than one count but fewer than ten. The chain employs TRBV6-1 and TRBJ2-7; D gene ambiguous. The CDR3 loop spans 10 amino acids. V lost 5 bases and J lost 7, with 6 bases in between. Germline CDR1 MNHNS, CDR2 SASEGT. CDR3 coding DNA: TGTGCCAGCAGTCAGCCGGAGCAGTACTTC. Its translation is CASSQPEQYF.

The chain carries TRBV11-2 and TRBJ2-5; 7 bases map to TRBD1. The length of the CDR3 is 15 residues. V gave up 1 base and J gave up 5 bases; unmatched junction bases: 7. Per germline, CDR1 SGHAT and CDR2 FQNNGV. The CDR3 DNA reads TGTGCCAGCAGCTTAGTGGGGACAGAATGGGAGACCCAGTACTTC. Amino acids: CASSLVGTEWETQYF. The whole variable domain, filled in from reference TRBV11-2 and TRBJ2-5, reads EAGVAQSPRYKIIEKRQSVAFWCNPISGHATLYWYQQILGQGPKLLIQFQNNGVVDDSQLPKDRFSAERLKGVDSTLKIQPAKLEDSAVYLCASSLVGTEWETQYFGPGTRLLVL.

The gene calls are TRBV13 and TRBJ1-2; the D is unclear. The length of the CDR3 is 15 residues. The V end lost 5 bases, the J end lost 5 bases, and 18 bases lay between the germline ends. Germline V gene data show CDR1 as PRHDT and CDR2 as FYEKMQ (reference sequence). The CDR3 region is CASSATHTVGYGYTF. Written as DNA, the CDR3 is TGTGCCAGCAGCGCGACCCACACCGTCGGGTATGGCTACACCTTC.

The chain links TRBV6-1 to TRBJ2-6; D is undetermined. Trimming cost V 10 bases and J 0 bases, with 10 bases left between them. Per germline, CDR1 MNHNS and CDR2 SASEGT. The CDR3 is 14 residues long. The CDR3 DNA is TGTGCCATACGGACGGACTCTGGGGCCAACGTCCTGACTTTC. Translation: CAIRTDSGANVLTF.

This chain joins TRBV29-1 and TRBJ2-7, with 8 bases lining up with TRBD2. The germline V gene encodes CDR1 SQVTM and CDR2 ANQGSEA. CDR3 size: 13 residues. V shed 4 bases, J shed 3 bases, and the junction held 5 bases outside the gene matches. CDR3 loop: CSVVVAGRYEQYF. CDR3 DNA sequence: TGCAGCGTTGTGGTAGCGGGACGCTACGAGCAGTACTTC.

This chain uses TRBV7-9 with TRBJ1-2, with D unclear. The CDR3 has 12 residues. CDR1 and CDR2 from the germline V gene are SEHNR and FQNEAQ (reference sequence). V shed 3 bases and J shed 4 bases, with 6 bases lying between them. CDR3 nucleotide sequence: TGTGCCAGCAGCTTGGACGGCTATGGCTACACCTTC. It translates to CASSLDGYGYTF.

This clone was recorded a few times. CDR3 protein: CASSFSSGPNQPQHF. Here the CDR3 DNA reads TGTGCCAGCAGCTTTTCTTCGGGGCCTAATCAGCCCCAGCATTTT. The chain employs TRBV7-9 and TRBJ1-5, with D perhaps matching TRBD1 (5 bases). Germline CDR1 reads SEHNR; CDR2 reads FQNEAQ (reference sequence). The CDR3 is 15 amino acids. Trimming left V 3 bases short and J 4 bases short, with 13 bases between.

This chain uses TRBV7-9 with TRBJ1-2; 10 nucleotides align to TRBD1. The germline gives CDR1 SEHNR, CDR2 FQNEAQ (reference sequence). The ends lost 3 bases at V and 7 bases at J; junction bases unmatched: 17. This CDR3 has 18 amino acids. The CDR3 DNA follows: TGTGCCAGCAGCTTTCTCACCGGGACAGGGGATAGGGCGGGTGGCTACACCTTC. Residues: CASSFLTGTGDRAGGYTF. Full variable domain (missing parts from reference TRBV7-9 and TRBJ1-2): DTGVSQNPRHKITKRGQNVTFRCDPISEHNRLYWYRQTLGQGPEFLTYFQNEAQLEKSRLLSDRFSAERPKGSFSTLEIQRTEQGDSAMYLCASSFLTGTGDRAGGYTFGSGTRLTVV.

The V gene is TRBV5-1, the J gene TRBJ2-7, with D uncertain. In germline, CDR1 is SGHRS, CDR2 YFSETQ. There are 12 residues in the CDR3. V lost 3 bases and J 0 bases, leaving 4 bases between the germline ends. Here the CDR3 reads CASSWGSYEQYF. CDR3 DNA sequence: TGCGCCAGCAGCTGGGGCTCCTACGAGCAGTACTTC.

This chain uses TRBV15 with TRBJ2-5; perhaps TRBD2 as D (6 bases). Germline CDR1 reads LNHNV; CDR2 reads YYDKDF (reference sequence). V lost 1 base, J lost 1 base, and 10 bases lay in between. The CDR3 is made up of 15 amino acids. CDR3 amino acids: CATSRGAGLQETQYF. The CDR3, as DNA: TGTGCCACCAGCAGAGGGGCGGGACTCCAAGAGACCCAGTACTTC. The full variable domain, in which reference TRBV15 and TRBJ2-5 provide the parts outside the CDR3, is DAMVIQNPRYQVTQFGKPVTLSCSQTLNHNVMYWYQQKSSQAPKLLFHYYDKDFNNEADTPDNFQSRRPNTSFCFLDIRSPGLGDTAMYLCATSRGAGLQETQYFGPGTRLLVL.